This TCR beta chain came from a study of OX40 agonist ivuxolimab in advanced cancers. Study-wide context: Participants, around 80% male, averaged approximately 60 years of age, ranging from about 23 to 90. Checkpoint inhibitors had been given previously to under 50% of patients.

A word on this clone: Its antigen remains unidentified.

General study points: What antigens the expanded peripheral T cells recognized was never established.

CDR1 and CDR2 from the germline V gene are LNHDA and SQIVND (reference sequence). The CDR3 length is 15 residues. The germline V and J ends were trimmed by 1 base and 4 bases, with 13 bases remaining between them. Clones were read by immunoSEQ multiplex PCR, and TCRdb kept only the in-frame ones, dropping some. The repertoire includes some 66,000 clones, roughly 91% of them detected once, and about 0.37% sits in the top ten. This chain uses TRBV19 with TRBJ1-2, with TRBD1 as a possible D gene (5 bases). Sequenced here: CD4+ or CD8+ T cells sorted from blood, sampled in a trial of the OX40 agonist ivuxolimab. The receptor comes from an adult with an advanced solid tumor such as melanoma, head and neck, liver or kidney cancer. The CDR3 sequence is CASSIGDRRTYGYTF. The CDR3 coding sequence is TGTGCCAGTAGTATAGGCGACAGACGTACCTATGGCTACACCTTC. The complete variable domain, with remaining parts taken from reference TRBV19 and TRBJ1-2, reads DGGITQSPKYLFRKEGQNVTLSCEQNLNHDAMYWYRQDPGQGLRLIYYSQIVNDFQKGDIAEGYSVSREKKESFPLTVTSAQKNPTAFYLCASSIGDRRTYGYTFGSGTRLTVV.